The clone carrying this T cell receptor (beta chain) showed up just once. The antigen is undetermined. The sample comes from a study of T cells in localized non-small cell lung cancer. Profiling relied on immunoSEQ multiplex PCR, and the TCRdb table lists in-frame clones only, not all of them. The profile covers over 45,000 clones, with around 87% appearing a single time and roughly a sixth taken by the ten largest. The study, taken as a whole, reports: Among the tissues sampled, uninvolved adjacent lung had the highest T cell clonality, above tumor. The appearance of a median roughly 61 of the top 100 tumor clones was seen in adjacent lung.

Germline CDR1 SGHNT, CDR2 YYREEE (reference sequence). The V gene end was trimmed by 0 bases and the J gene end by 15 bases; junction bases not matched to a gene: 2. The CDR3 has 12 residues. V usage is TRBV5-4 and J usage is TRBJ2-1, with 11 bases that match TRBD2. This TCR was sampled from a female donor with stage II lung adenocarcinoma. The input for sequencing was PBMCs, taken before any cancer treatment. CDR3 in DNA: TGTGCCAGCAGCTTGGGACTAGCGGGGCCGTTCTTC. This codes for CASSLGLAGPFF.